These 29 T cell receptor beta chains came from one sample sequenced in a study of blood T cell repertoires in COVID-19. Measured with immunoSEQ multiplex PCR; TCRdb has only the in-frame clones, and not every one. The sample gives about 210,000 clones, 70% to 90% of which show up once; roughly 8% is in the top ten. The sequenced sample consisted of peripheral blood. All receptors derive from a woman in her forties or fifties with active or convalescent COVID-19.

The chain employs TRBV7-2 and TRBJ2-7; perhaps TRBD1 as D (5 bases). Per the germline V gene, CDR1 is SGHTA and CDR2 is FQGNSA. This CDR3 is built from 13 residues. V gave up 6 bases and J gave up 3 bases, with 12 bases separating them. The CDR3 DNA sequence: TGTGCCAGCAGAGAAGGGCAGGGCTACGAGCAGTACTTC. Protein: CASREGQGYEQYF. Together with reference TRBV7-2 and TRBJ2-7, the CDR3 gives the full variable domain: GAGVSQSPSNKVTEKGKDVELRCDPISGHTALYWYRQSLGQGLEFLIYFQGNSAPDKSGLPSDRFSAERTGGSVSTLTIQRTQQEDSAVYLCASREGQGYEQYFGPGTRLTVT.

This chain uses TRBV27 with TRBJ2-4; 10 bases fit TRBD2. V trimming: 3 bases; J trimming: 1 base; junction bases outside the gene matches: 3. The CDR3 totals 16 residues. Per the germline V gene, CDR1 is MNHEY and CDR2 is SMNVEV (reference sequence). The CDR3 bases are TGTGCCAGCAGTTTCCTAGCGGGAGCCGCCAAAAACATTCAGTACTTC. Translated: CASSFLAGAAKNIQYF.

This sequence joins TRBV6-6 and TRBJ1-2; a weak D match, TRBD1 (5 bases). Trimming took 7 bases from V and 7 from J, leaving 10 bases between them. The CDR3 consists of 11 residues. Germline V gene lookup returns CDR1 MNHNY and CDR2 SVGAGI (reference sequence). The CDR3 reads CASTGGSGYTF. CDR3 sequence (DNA): TGTGCCAGCACCGGGGGGAGTGGCTACACCTTC.

This chain links TRBV2 with TRBJ2-3; TRBD1 matches 9 bases. The CDR3 is made up of 15 amino acids. J gave up 2 bases and V 5 bases, and 5 bases lay outside the gene matches. CDR1 is SNHLY and CDR2 is FYNNEI in the germline V gene. In nucleotides, the CDR3 is TGTGCCAGCAGTTACAGGGGGCGCGACACAGATACGCAGTATTTT. This codes for CASSYRGRDTDTQYF.

This chain links TRBV11-2 with TRBJ2-5, with D uncertain. Germline V gives CDR1 SGHAT, CDR2 FQNNGV. V shed 6 bases and J shed 1 base, with 12 bases lying between them. The CDR3 consists of 14 residues. The CDR3 loop reads CASSSQRAQETQYF. The CDR3 DNA sequence: TGTGCCAGCAGTTCCCAACGAGCCCAAGAGACCCAGTACTTC. The full variable domain, rest sourced from reference TRBV11-2 and TRBJ2-5, is EAGVAQSPRYKIIEKRQSVAFWCNPISGHATLYWYQQILGQGPKLLIQFQNNGVVDDSQLPKDRFSAERLKGVDSTLKIQPAKLEDSAVYLCASSSQRAQETQYFGPGTRLLVL.

The chain has TRBV11-2 and TRBJ2-1; 16 nucleotides align to TRBD2. This CDR3 contains 19 residues. Trimming removed 0 bases from V and 9 bases from J; junction bases left unmatched: 11. CDR1 is SGHAT, CDR2 FQNNGV, per germline. CDR3 sequence reads: CASSLDLPGTSGGAVEQFF. CDR3 in DNA: TGTGCCAGCAGCTTAGATCTGCCCGGGACTAGCGGGGGGGCCGTTGAGCAGTTCTTC. Variable domain in full (rest from reference TRBV11-2 and TRBJ2-1): EAGVAQSPRYKIIEKRQSVAFWCNPISGHATLYWYQQILGQGPKLLIQFQNNGVVDDSQLPKDRFSAERLKGVDSTLKIQPAKLEDSAVYLCASSLDLPGTSGGAVEQFFGPGTRLTVL.

The chain employs TRBV18 and TRBJ2-5; 10 nucleotides match TRBD1. Losses at the gene ends were 3 bases for V and 5 bases for J; bases not matched to a gene: 6. The CDR3 sequence is 15 residues long. Germline CDR1 is KGHSH and CDR2 is LQKENI. This CDR3 reads CASSPGQGLGETQYF. Here the CDR3 DNA reads TGTGCCAGCTCACCGGGACAGGGGCTTGGGGAGACCCAGTACTTC.

The chain couples TRBV19 to TRBJ1-5; no reliable D call. Germline CDR1 and CDR2: LNHDA and SQIVND (reference sequence). The V and J ends lost 5 bases and 2 bases respectively, with 16 bases between them. CDR3 length: 16 amino acids. The chain's CDR3 is CASSDSGVIGNQPQHF. CDR3 DNA: TGTGCCAGTAGTGACTCGGGTGTGATCGGCAATCAGCCCCAGCATTTT.

The gene calls are TRBV19 and TRBJ1-5; 9 bases line up with TRBD1. The V and J ends lost 6 bases and 2 bases, in that order; junction bases with no gene match: 2. Germline assignment: CDR1 LNHDA and CDR2 SQIVND (reference sequence). This CDR3 is built from 14 residues. CDR3 DNA sequence: TGTGCCAGTAGCAGGACAGGGGGCAATCAGCCCCAGCATTTT. It encodes CASSRTGGNQPQHF. Using reference TRBV19 and TRBJ1-5 for the parts outside the CDR3, the full variable domain is DGGITQSPKYLFRKEGQNVTLSCEQNLNHDAMYWYRQDPGQGLRLIYYSQIVNDFQKGDIAEGYSVSREKKESFPLTVTSAQKNPTAFYLCASSRTGGNQPQHFGDGTRLSIL.

This clone was recorded only once. The chain combines TRBV5-6 with TRBJ2-5, with D possibly matching TRBD1 (5 bases). V shed 2 bases and J shed 0 bases, with 11 bases lying between them. From germline, CDR1 is SGHDT and CDR2 YYEEEE. The CDR3 contains 15 residues. CDR3 DNA sequence: TGTGCCAGCAGCTTTTCCGGACATTACCAAGAGACCCAGTACTTC. Its translation: CASSFSGHYQETQYF.

The CDR3 reads CASSFGGGTYEQYF. In nucleotides, the CDR3 is TGTGCCAGCAGCTTCGGGGGGGGGACCTACGAGCAGTACTTC. This chain connects TRBV5-4 to TRBJ2-7; 8 nucleotides align to TRBD2. CDR1 and CDR2 (germline): SGHNT, YYREEE (reference sequence). This CDR3 is built from 14 residues. J gave up 2 bases and V 2 bases, and 3 bases lay outside the gene matches.

The chain combines TRBV19 with TRBJ1-4; unclear D gene. The CDR3 totals 11 residues. V was trimmed by 6 bases and J by 15 bases, leaving 14 bases between them. Germline V gives CDR1 LNHDA, CDR2 SQIVND (reference sequence). DNA for the CDR3: TGTGCCAGTAGGCTCGAGAGGTTGATGTTTTTT. Protein product: CASRLERLMFF.

The rearrangement links TRBV19 to TRBJ1-1, with D tentatively TRBD1 (6 bases). Trimming removed 3 bases at V and 1 base at J, with 21 bases between. Per the germline V gene, CDR1 is LNHDA and CDR2 is SQIVND (reference sequence). This CDR3 region has 18 residues. The CDR3 DNA reads TGTGCCAGTAGTATTTGGCAGGGGTCGGGTAAAGGGAACACTGAAGCTTTCTTT. Its translation: CASSIWQGSGKGNTEAFF.

J is TRBJ1-2 and V is TRBV14; D is perhaps TRBD1 (5 bases). Trimming stripped 2 bases from V and 4 bases from J, with 8 bases between. This CDR3 comprises 13 residues. The V gene's germline CDR1 is SGHDN and CDR2 FVKESK. Here the CDR3 reads CASSQQQAYGYTF. The CDR3 coding sequence is TGTGCCAGCAGCCAACAACAGGCCTATGGCTACACCTTC.

The V call is TRBV27, the J call TRBJ1-2; D remains ambiguous. Germline CDR1 and CDR2: MNHEY and SMNVEV (reference sequence). The CDR3 totals 14 residues. Trimming removed 8 bases from V and 7 bases from J, with 20 bases in between. In nucleotides, the CDR3 is TGTGCCAGCGTACTACCCCCGGGGTCGGGTGGCTACACCTTC. Protein: CASVLPPGSGGYTF.

The V call is TRBV5-6, the J call TRBJ2-5; 7 bases line up with TRBD2. The CDR3 has 17 residues. With V trimmed by 7 bases and J by 4 bases, 19 bases remained unmatched. The germline gives CDR1 SGHDT, CDR2 YYEEEE. CDR3 coding DNA: TGTGCCAGCGAAAGCTTGGGGAGGGCAGGGCGGCGAGAGACCCAGTACTTC. This sequence encodes CASESLGRAGRRETQYF.

The chain uses TRBV28 and TRBJ1-5; D gene uncertain. Germline V gene lookup returns CDR1 MDHEN and CDR2 SYDVKM. Trimming took off 3 bases at V and 4 bases at J, with 7 bases between the two ends. The CDR3 is made up of 13 amino acids. The CDR3 DNA reads as TGTGCCAGCAGTTTCGGACTTAATCAGCCCCAGCATTTT. Translated: CASSFGLNQPQHF.

The genes are TRBV6-5 and TRBJ1-2, with 7 bases that match TRBD1. J was trimmed by 8 bases and V by 6 bases; bases with no gene match: 6. The CDR3 contains 12 residues. CDR1 is MNHEY and CDR2 is SVGAGI in the germline V gene. Here the CDR3 DNA reads TGTGCCAGCAGGAAACAGGGGAGAGGCTACACCTTC. Its protein is CASRKQGRGYTF.

The chain carries TRBV4-1 and TRBJ2-2; D remains ambiguous. This CDR3 region has 16 residues. The V gene lost 5 bases and the J gene lost 0 bases, with 13 bases spanning the gap. The V gene's germline CDR1 is MGHRA and CDR2 YSYEKL. In DNA form, the CDR3 reads TGCGCCAGCAGCAAAGGAACTTTCGCGAACACCGGGGAGCTGTTTTTT. This gives the protein CASSKGTFANTGELFF.

Only a few counts were recorded for this clone. The chain joins TRBV4-1 to TRBJ1-3; 7 bases match TRBD1. CDR1 is MGHRA, CDR2 YSYEKL, per germline. Losses at the gene ends were 5 bases for V and 0 bases for J; bases not matched to a gene: 7. The CDR3 is 16 amino acids. In nucleotides, the CDR3 is TGCGCCAGCAGCTCTCGACAGGGCTCCTCTGGAAACACCATATATTTT. It codes for CASSSRQGSSGNTIYF.

This rearrangement joins TRBV13 to TRBJ1-2; TRBD1 matches at 8 bases. Germline V gene data show CDR1 as PRHDT and CDR2 as FYEKMQ (reference sequence). The CDR3 consists of 15 residues. Trimming took 5 bases from V and 4 from J; bases not matched to a gene: 9. CDR3 sequence: CASSAPGQATYGYTF. CDR3 nucleotides: TGTGCCAGCAGCGCGCCGGGACAGGCGACCTATGGCTACACCTTC.

The CDR3 region is CASIQGLGQPQHF. The CDR3, as DNA: TGTGCCAGTATCCAGGGGCTCGGTCAGCCCCAGCATTTT. V gene TRBV19 combines with J gene TRBJ1-5, with D perhaps TRBD1 (6 bases). This CDR3 has 13 residues. Germline CDR1 is LNHDA and CDR2 is SQIVND (reference sequence). The ends were cut back, 7 bases at V and 6 bases at J, with 13 bases in the middle.

This clone was seen once. In DNA, the CDR3 is TGTGCCAGCTCACCGGGTTCGGCGGGTTCCTACGAGCAGTACGTC. This codes for CASSPGSAGSYEQYV. The chain combines TRBV18 with TRBJ2-7; D possibly corresponds to TRBD2 (5 bases). The CDR3 is made up of 15 amino acids. Germline-derived CDR1 and CDR2 are KGHSH and LQKENI. The ends were cut back, 3 bases at V and 1 base at J, with 13 bases in the middle.

This clone appeared a few times. CDR3 sequence (DNA): TGTGCCAGCAGCCCCGGGACAGGGGGCCGAGGTACTGAAGCTTTCTTT. Amino acid sequence: CASSPGTGGRGTEAFF. The rearrangement links TRBV3-1 (or the pseudogene TRBV3-2) to TRBJ1-1; 12 bases line up with TRBD1. Looked up from germline, CDR1 is LGHDT and CDR2 is YNNKEL (reference sequence). V shed 4 bases and J 5 bases; nucleotides not matched to a gene: 8. This CDR3 region has 16 residues.

The gene calls are TRBV5-6 and TRBJ2-7; tentatively, D is TRBD2 (6 bases). This CDR3 comprises 15 residues. CDR1 SGHDT and CDR2 YYEEEE come from the germline V gene. Trimming stripped 3 bases from V and 2 bases from J, with 15 bases between. The CDR3 here is CASSSRPGGAYEQYF. The CDR3 DNA sequence: TGTGCCAGCAGCTCTAGACCTGGAGGGGCCTACGAGCAGTACTTC.

This clone has only a few counts. The rearrangement joins TRBV7-9 to TRBJ1-1, with TRBD1 matching 7 bases. CDR1 is SEHNR and CDR2 is FQNEAQ in the germline V gene (reference sequence). This CDR3 region has 16 residues. The V segment lost 1 base and the J segment 0 bases; nucleotides outside the gene matches: 5. The CDR3 sequence: CASSLEGAPLNTEAFF. In nucleotides, the CDR3 is TGTGCCAGCAGCTTAGAGGGGGCACCGCTGAACACTGAAGCTTTCTTT.

This clone was detected only once. The chain is built from TRBV28 and TRBJ1-5; 7 positions match TRBD1. J was trimmed by 2 bases and V by 3 bases; bases with no gene match: 10. The germline gives CDR1 MDHEN, CDR2 SYDVKM. The CDR3 contains 17 residues. The CDR3 loop reads CASSFLGQVGGNQPQHF. The DNA for the CDR3 is TGTGCCAGCAGTTTCCTCGGACAGGTCGGGGGCAATCAGCCCCAGCATTTT.

The genes are TRBV24-1 and TRBJ2-3; 9 bases are shared with TRBD2. This CDR3 has 20 residues. V lost 0 bases and J lost 5; bases outside the gene matches: 17. Germline V gives CDR1 KGHDR, CDR2 SFDVKD. CDR3 coding DNA: TGTGCCACCAGTGATTTGAAAACAGGCCCCGGGACTAGCACCAAAGATACGCAGTATTTT. This encodes CATSDLKTGPGTSTKDTQYF.

The rearrangement joins TRBV7-9 to TRBJ2-3; TRBD1 agrees at 10 bases. The CDR3 has 16 residues. The V segment lost 1 base and the J segment 9 bases; nucleotides outside the gene matches: 10. CDR1 and CDR2 from the germline V gene are SEHNR and FQNEAQ (reference sequence). For the CDR3, the DNA is TGTGCCAGCAGCTTAGACCCGGGACAGGGGAAATGGACGCAGTATTTT. Its protein is CASSLDPGQGKWTQYF.